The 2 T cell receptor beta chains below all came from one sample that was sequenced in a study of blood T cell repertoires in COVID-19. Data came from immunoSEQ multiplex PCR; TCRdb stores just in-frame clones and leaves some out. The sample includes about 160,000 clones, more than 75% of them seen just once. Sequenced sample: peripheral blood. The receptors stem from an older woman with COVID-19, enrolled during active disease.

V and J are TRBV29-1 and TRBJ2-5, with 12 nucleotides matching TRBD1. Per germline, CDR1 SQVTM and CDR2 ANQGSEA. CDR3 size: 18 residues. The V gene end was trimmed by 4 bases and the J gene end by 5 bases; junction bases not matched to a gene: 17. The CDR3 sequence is CSVVGWVRWDRGLETQYF. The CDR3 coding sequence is TGCAGCGTTGTGGGGTGGGTTAGGTGGGACAGGGGGCTCGAGACCCAGTACTTC.

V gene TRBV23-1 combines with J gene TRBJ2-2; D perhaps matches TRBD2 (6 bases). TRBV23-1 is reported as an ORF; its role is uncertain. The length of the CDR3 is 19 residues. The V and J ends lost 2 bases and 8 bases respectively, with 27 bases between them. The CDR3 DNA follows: TGCGCCAGCAGTCAAAATCTCCGGGACGGCCTATATGGGAGGGGGGAGCTGTTTTTT. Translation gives CASSQNLRDGLYGRGELFF.